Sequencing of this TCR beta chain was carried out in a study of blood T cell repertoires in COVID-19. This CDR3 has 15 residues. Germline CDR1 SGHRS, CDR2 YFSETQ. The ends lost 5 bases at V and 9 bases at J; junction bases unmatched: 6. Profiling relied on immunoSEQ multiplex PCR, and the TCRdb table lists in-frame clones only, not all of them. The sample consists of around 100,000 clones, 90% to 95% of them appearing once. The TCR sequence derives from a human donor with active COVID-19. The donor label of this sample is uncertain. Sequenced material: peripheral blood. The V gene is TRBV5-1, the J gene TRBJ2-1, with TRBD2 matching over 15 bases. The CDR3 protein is CASSRTSGGAGEQFF. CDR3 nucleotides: TGCGCCAGCAGTCGGACTAGCGGGGGGGCCGGTGAGCAGTTCTTC.